This T cell receptor beta chain was obtained from a study of blood T cells in healthy people across ages. Study outcomes and limitations: With age, beta diversity per million T cells declined roughly linearly, significantly by 40.

A J-beta primer mix and a sample-barcoded 5' primer were used in a second PCR of roughly 6 to 11 cycles. All cDNA molecules were each tagged by a template-switch adaptor with 12 random nucleotides. Using its own MiXCR run on the 5' RACE reads, TCRdb lists one record per CDR3 protein. The sample includes about 1.7 million distinct CDR3 sequences, 28% of them seen just once. Germline assignment: CDR1 MNHNS and CDR2 SASEGT. This CDR3 spans 17 amino acids. On this clonotype itself: Its antigen is still unknown. One end of the junction does not line up with germline, which may come from a read error.

The sequence came from a woman aged 25 to 39 in good health. Material for sequencing was blood. J is TRBJ2-5 and V is TRBV6-1, with 15 bases aligning to TRBD2. CDR3 sequence (DNA): TGTGCCATCAGTGAAGCGGGGACTAGCGGGGGGCGGGAGACCCAGTACTTC. It yields the protein CAISEAGTSGGRETQYF.